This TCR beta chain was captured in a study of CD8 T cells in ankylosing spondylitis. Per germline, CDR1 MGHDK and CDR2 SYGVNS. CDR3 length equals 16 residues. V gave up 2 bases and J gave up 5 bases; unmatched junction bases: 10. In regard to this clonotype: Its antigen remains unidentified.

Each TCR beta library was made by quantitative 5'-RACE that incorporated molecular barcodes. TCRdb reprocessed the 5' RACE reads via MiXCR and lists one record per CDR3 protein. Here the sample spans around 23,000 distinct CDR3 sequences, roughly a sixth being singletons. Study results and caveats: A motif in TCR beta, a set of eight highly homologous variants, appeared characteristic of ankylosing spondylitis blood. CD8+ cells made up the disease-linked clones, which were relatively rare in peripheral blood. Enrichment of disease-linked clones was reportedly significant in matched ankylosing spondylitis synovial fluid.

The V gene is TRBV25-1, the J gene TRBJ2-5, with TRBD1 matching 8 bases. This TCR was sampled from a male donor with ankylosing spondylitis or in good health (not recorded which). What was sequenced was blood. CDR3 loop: CASSEGGQGHSETQYF. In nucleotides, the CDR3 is TGTGCCAGCAGTGAAGGAGGACAGGGTCACTCGGAGACCCAGTACTTC.